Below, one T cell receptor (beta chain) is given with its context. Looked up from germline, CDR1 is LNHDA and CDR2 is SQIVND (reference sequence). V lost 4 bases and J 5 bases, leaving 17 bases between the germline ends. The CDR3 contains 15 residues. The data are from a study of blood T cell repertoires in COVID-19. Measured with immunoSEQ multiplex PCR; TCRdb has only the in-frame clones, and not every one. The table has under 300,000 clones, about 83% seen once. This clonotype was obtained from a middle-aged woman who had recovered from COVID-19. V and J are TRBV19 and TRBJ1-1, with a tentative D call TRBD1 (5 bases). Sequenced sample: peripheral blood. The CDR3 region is CASSTWDSRGTEAFF. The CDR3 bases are TGTGCCAGTAGTACATGGGACTCCCGAGGTACTGAAGCTTTCTTT.